This TCR beta chain was identified in a study of T cell repertoires in cytomegalovirus infection. Each CDR3 protein is one row after TCRdb ran MiXCR on the reads. The data contain roughly 250,000 distinct CDR3 sequences, 22% of them singletons. V gave up 11 bases and J gave up 8 bases; unmatched junction bases: 12. The CDR3 runs 13 residues. Per germline, CDR1 SNHLY and CDR2 FYNNEI. The gene calls are TRBV2 and TRBJ2-1, with TRBD1 identical over 7 bases. Sequencing was carried out using CD8+ T cells from PBMCs. This sequence originates from a human donor in good health (CMV status not recorded). Some clones in this sample may be carry-over from other donors' samples. CDR3 in amino acids: CASRPGGTHEQFF. For the CDR3, the DNA is TGTGCCTCCAGGCCAGGGGGTACCCATGAGCAGTTCTTC.